The 11 T cell receptor beta chains given below trace back to one sample, sequenced in a study of CD8+ T cells in alopecia areata (dated by TCRdb to the late 2010s). Receptor amplification or capture employed the immunoSEQ multiplex PCR assay. RNA was extracted from all samples and reverse transcribed into cDNA as template for TCR sequencing. TCRdb carries this immuneACCESS record with in-frame sequences only. Its versions omit some clonotypes, under half of them owing to an unresolved V gene in the studies checked, with the rest unexplained. The sample table records some 190,000 clones; approximately 61% of these occur just once. The top ten hold just over 1% of the sample. This specimen's time point label, per the study, means: around 24 weeks on oral tofacitinib. What the treatment or condition label conveys for this sample: oral pan-JAK inhibitor, 5-10 mg twice daily. Sequenced material: CD4+ T cells sorted from blood, taken at week 24, from a patient treated with tofacitinib. The receptors originated from a human donor with alopecia areata.

The CDR3, as DNA: TGTGCCAGCAGCTTAATCAGGGAATCAGATACGCAGTATTTT. As protein: CASSLIRESDTQYF. This chain links TRBV7-2 with TRBJ2-3; a possible D gene is TRBD1 (5 bases). The CDR3 totals 14 residues. V was pared by 2 bases and J by 4 bases, with 10 bases between. The germline V gene encodes CDR1 SGHTA and CDR2 FQGNSA. The full variable domain, rest sourced from reference TRBV7-2 and TRBJ2-3, is GAGVSQSPSNKVTEKGKDVELRCDPISGHTALYWYRQSLGQGLEFLIYFQGNSAPDKSGLPSDRFSAERTGGSVSTLTIQRTQQEDSAVYLCASSLIRESDTQYFGPGTRLTVL.

The chain links TRBV7-9 to TRBJ2-5, with 10 bases that match TRBD2. This CDR3 contains 15 residues. Germline trimming cut 1 base from V and 6 bases from J; bases unmatched to any gene: 5. Germline lookup yields CDR1 SEHNR and CDR2 FQNEAQ (reference sequence). The CDR3 loop reads CASSLGSGGAKTQYF. The CDR3 coding sequence is TGTGCCAGCAGCTTAGGAAGCGGGGGGGCAAAGACCCAGTACTTC.

The V call is TRBV5-1, the J call TRBJ1-2, with TRBD1 identical over 8 bases. The CDR3 totals 14 residues. V dropped 3 bases and J dropped 6; count of bases not matched to a gene: 7. Germline-derived CDR1 and CDR2 are SGHRS and YFSETQ. The CDR3 coding sequence is TGCGCCAGCAGCTCGGGGACAGGCGACGATGGCTACACCTTC. This codes for CASSSGTGDDGYTF. Full variable domain (rest looked up from reference TRBV5-1 and TRBJ1-2): KAGVTQTPRYLIKTRGQQVTLSCSPISGHRSVSWYQQTPGQGLQFLFEYFSETQRNKGNFPGRFSGRQFSNSRSEMNVSTLELGDSALYLCASSSGTGDDGYTFGSGTRLTVV.

The chain employs TRBV2 and TRBJ2-5, with TRBD2 matching over 8 bases. CDR1 is SNHLY and CDR2 is FYNNEI in the germline V gene. V shed 4 bases, J shed 1 base, and the junction held 5 bases outside the gene matches. The CDR3 runs 15 residues. The CDR3 is CASSVRAGGQETQYF. DNA for the CDR3: TGTGCCAGCAGTGTTAGGGCGGGGGGCCAAGAGACCCAGTACTTC.

The J gene is TRBJ2-7, the V gene TRBV6-5; D is unclear. Germline V gene sequence: CDR1 MNHEY, CDR2 SVGAGI. CDR3 length: 13 residues. Trimming removed 6 bases from V and 0 bases from J, with 9 bases in between. The CDR3 region has the DNA TGTGCCAGCAGCGCTGGACCCTCCTACGAGCAGTACTTC. As protein: CASSAGPSYEQYF.

CDR3 protein: CAWGKGETNEKLFF. The DNA for the CDR3 is TGTGCCTGGGGAAAAGGGGAAACTAATGAAAAACTGTTTTTT. The chain combines TRBV30 with TRBJ1-4, with D tentatively TRBD1 (5 bases). Trimming pared 5 bases from V and 1 base from J, leaving 11 bases between. The germline V gene encodes CDR1 GTSNPN and CDR2 SVGIG (reference sequence). The CDR3 length is 14 residues.

The chain has TRBV29-1 and TRBJ2-3; 9 nucleotides match TRBD2. This CDR3 is 13 amino acids long. Trimming took 6 bases from V and 6 from J; bases not matched to a gene: 7. Germline values: CDR1 SQVTM, CDR2 ANQGSEA. In nucleotides, the CDR3 is TGCAGCGTACCGGGACTAGCTTTGGATACGCAGTATTTT. Amino acid sequence: CSVPGLALDTQYF.

V and J are TRBV29-1 and TRBJ2-1; 8 positions match TRBD2. The CDR3 sequence is 14 residues long. V dropped 3 bases and J dropped 3; count of bases not matched to a gene: 4. Germline CDR1 is SQVTM and CDR2 is ANQGSEA. The CDR3 protein is CSVDTSGGYNEQFF. CDR3 coding DNA: TGCAGCGTTGATACCAGCGGGGGCTACAATGAGCAGTTCTTC.

J is TRBJ1-6 and V is TRBV27; TRBD1 aligns across 8 bases. Germline loops: CDR1 MNHEY, CDR2 SMNVEV (reference sequence). V lost 6 bases to trimming and J lost 3 bases; unmatched junction nucleotides: 4. The CDR3 runs 15 residues. The CDR3 DNA reads TGTGCCAGCAGACTGGACAGGGTCTATAATTCACCCCTCCACTTT. Translation: CASRLDRVYNSPLHF.

In this sample, this clone turned up a few times. This chain links TRBV10-3 with TRBJ1-5; D not certain. Germline CDR1 ENHRY, CDR2 SYGVKD. The CDR3 length is 13 residues. V was pared by 1 base and J by 5 bases, with 6 bases between. CDR3 DNA sequence: TGTGCCATCAGTGAGTATTTAGATCAGCCCCAGCATTTT. Translated: CAISEYLDQPQHF.

The genes are TRBV9 and TRBJ1-5; TRBD1 matches at 9 bases. V was pared by 1 base and J by 6 bases, with 5 bases of the junction left unmatched. Germline-derived CDR1 and CDR2 are SGDLS and YYNGEE. The CDR3 spans 15 residues. CDR3 loop: CASSVYRGLGQPQHF. The CDR3 coding sequence is TGTGCCAGCAGCGTATACAGGGGGCTGGGTCAGCCCCAGCATTTT.